This T cell receptor (beta chain) was profiled in a study of shared clonotypes between healthy human individuals. Some clones are missing from TCRdb's copy, which holds only in-frame ones; the method was immunoSEQ multiplex PCR. The sample contains roughly 2.4 million clones, approximately 96% of which appear only once. Source material: naive CD4+ T cells sorted from blood. Subset: CD45RA+ positively selected. This TCR was recovered from a man younger than 30 in good health.

CDR3 region: CASSPPGQGAYQPQHF. The CDR3 DNA sequence: TGTGCCAGCTCACCGCCGGGACAGGGGGCCTATCAGCCCCAGCATTTT. V usage is TRBV18 and J usage is TRBJ1-5; TRBD1 matches 12 bases. The CDR3 loop spans 16 amino acids. Germline lookup yields CDR1 KGHSH and CDR2 LQKENI. With V trimmed by 3 bases and J by 5 bases, 5 bases remained unmatched.